The 19 T cell receptor beta chains listed next were all sequenced from one sample in a study of OX40 agonist ivuxolimab in advanced cancers. Profiled with immunoSEQ multiplex PCR; TCRdb holds only in-frame clones, not every one. The sample lists tens of thousands of clones, more than 70% occurring once. This material consisted of CD4+ or CD8+ T cells sorted from blood, taken in a trial of the OX40 agonist ivuxolimab. The receptors originated from an adult with an advanced solid tumor such as melanoma, head and neck, liver or kidney cancer.

The chain employs TRBV10-3 and TRBJ2-5, with 9 nucleotides matching TRBD2. The CDR3 is 14 amino acids. J lost 0 bases, V lost 8 bases, and 4 bases had no gene match. The germline V gene has CDR1 ENHRY and CDR2 SYGVKD. In DNA, the CDR3 is TGTGCCATCGGGACTAGCAGGTACCAAGAGACCCAGTACTTC. It yields the protein CAIGTSRYQETQYF.

The chain recombines TRBV4-1 with TRBJ2-2, with 11 bases aligning to TRBD2. Germline lookup yields CDR1 MGHRA and CDR2 YSYEKL. The CDR3 runs 19 residues. Trimming took 1 base from V and 1 from J; bases not matched to a gene: 8. In nucleotides, the CDR3 is TGCGCCAGCAGCCAAGTTGGGATAGCGGGGGGGCGGAACACCGGGGAGCTGTTTTTT. This gives the protein CASSQVGIAGGRNTGELFF.

The chain has TRBV7-6 and TRBJ1-1; D ambiguous. V lost 5 bases to trimming and J lost 1 base, with 14 bases between them. The CDR3 length is 15 residues. Germline V CDR1 and CDR2: SGHVS, FNYEAQ. In nucleotides, the CDR3 is TGTGCCAGCAGCCCGGCGGGCACCCCGAACACTGAAGCTTTCTTT. Translation: CASSPAGTPNTEAFF.

The gene calls are TRBV27 and TRBJ1-4; 8 nucleotides match TRBD1. With 6 bases clipped from V and 5 bases from J, the junction kept 5 bases outside the gene matches. Per the germline V gene, CDR1 is MNHEY and CDR2 is SMNVEV (reference sequence). The CDR3 has 14 amino acids. CDR3 sequence: CASRPRDRNEKLFF. CDR3 nucleotide sequence: TGTGCCAGCAGGCCCCGGGACAGGAATGAAAAACTGTTTTTT. Drawing the rest from reference TRBV27 and TRBJ1-4, the complete variable domain is EAQVTQNPRYLITVTGKKLTVTCSQNMNHEYMSWYRQDPGLGLRQIYYSMNVEVTDKGDVPEGYKVSRKEKRNFPLILESPSPNQTSLYFCASRPRDRNEKLFFGSGTQLSVL.

The CDR3 spells CASSEAAAGKGIDEKLFF. In nucleotides, the CDR3 is TGTGCCAGCAGTGAAGCCGCGGCAGGGAAGGGCATCGATGAAAAACTGTTTTTT. The chain joins TRBV6-1 to TRBJ1-4, with D maybe TRBD1 (5 bases). Germline V gene data show CDR1 as MNHNS and CDR2 as SASEGT. Trimming pared 0 bases from V and 6 bases from J, leaving 20 bases between. The CDR3 spans 18 residues.

The CDR3 DNA reads as TGTGCCAGCAGCTTTGGACAGACTAATCAGCCCCAGCATTTT. Its protein product is CASSFGQTNQPQHF. V is TRBV5-5 and J is TRBJ1-5, with a tentative D call TRBD1 (6 bases). Germline assignment: CDR1 SGHKS and CDR2 YYEKEE (reference sequence). Trimming cost V 2 bases and J 4 bases, with 10 bases left between them. This CDR3 contains 14 residues.

This chain connects TRBV29-1 to TRBJ1-3, with D perhaps TRBD1 (6 bases). Germline V gene data show CDR1 as SQVTM and CDR2 as ANQGSEA. This CDR3 has 16 amino acids. Trimming left V 1 base short and J 4 bases short, with 17 bases between. The CDR3 protein is CSVEVVRQGLGNTIYF. CDR3 DNA sequence: TGCAGCGTTGAAGTGGTGCGGCAGGGGTTAGGAAACACCATATATTTT. The complete variable domain, with remaining parts taken from reference TRBV29-1 and TRBJ1-3, reads SAVISQKPSRDICQRGTSLTIQCQVDSQVTMMFWYRQQPGQSLTLIATANQGSEATYESGFVIDKFPISRPNLTFSTLTVSNMSPEDSSIYLCSVEVVRQGLGNTIYFGEGSWLTVV.

The V call is TRBV5-5, the J call TRBJ2-3, with D perhaps matching TRBD2 (6 bases). The V end lost 4 bases, the J end lost 4 bases, and 13 bases lay between the germline ends. The CDR3 is 14 amino acids. CDR1 and CDR2 from the germline V gene are SGHKS and YYEKEE (reference sequence). The CDR3 spells CASSTSGVADTQYF. The CDR3 DNA sequence: TGTGCCAGCAGCACTTCGGGGGTCGCAGATACGCAGTATTTT.

This clone was detected only a few times. J is TRBJ1-1 and V is TRBV6-5; 8 positions match TRBD1. V lost 4 bases and J lost 3; bases outside the gene matches: 4. Germline V lookup: CDR1 MNHEY, CDR2 SVGAGI. CDR3 length equals 14 residues. This CDR3 is CASSSGQVDTEAFF. In nucleotides, the CDR3 is TGTGCCAGCAGTTCGGGACAGGTGGACACTGAAGCTTTCTTT.

The chain employs TRBV10-1 and TRBJ2-7, with 8 bases lining up with TRBD1. In germline, CDR1 is WNHNN, CDR2 SYGVQD (reference sequence). After removal of 8 bases from V and 4 bases from J, the junction contained 7 bases not matched to a gene. This CDR3 is built from 13 residues. CDR3 nucleotide sequence: TGCGCCAGCCGGGGACAGGACCTATACGAGCAGTACTTC. This translates into CASRGQDLYEQYF.

This clone was observed a single time. This sequence joins TRBV7-6 and TRBJ2-3, with a possible D match to TRBD2 (6 bases). There are 13 residues in the CDR3. Germline values: CDR1 SGHVS, CDR2 FNYEAQ. The V end was cut by 2 bases, the J end by 7 bases, with 10 bases between. The CDR3 DNA reads TGTGCCAGCAGCTTATTTGGGGGGAATACGCAGTATTTT. Its translation: CASSLFGGNTQYF. Supplemented by reference TRBV7-6 and TRBJ2-3, the full variable domain reads GAGVSQSPRYKVTKRGQDVALRCDPISGHVSLYWYRQALGQGPEFLTYFNYEAQQDKSGLPNDRFSAERPEGSISTLTIQRTEQRDSAMYRCASSLFGGNTQYFGPGTRLTVL.

This rearrangement joins TRBV6-5 to TRBJ1-2, with TRBD1 matching 7 bases. Germline CDR1 and CDR2: MNHEY and SVGAGI. V dropped 6 bases and J dropped 8; count of bases not matched to a gene: 15. The CDR3 runs 15 residues. CDR3 sequence reads: CASSRMKTGSVGYTF. CDR3 DNA sequence: TGTGCCAGCAGCCGCATGAAGACAGGGTCCGTCGGCTACACCTTC.

J is TRBJ2-1 and V is TRBV15; no firm D call. CDR1 and CDR2 from the germline V gene are LNHNV and YYDKDF (reference sequence). V was cut by 0 bases and J by 9 bases, with 9 bases left in between. The CDR3 has 13 residues. The CDR3 protein is CATSRDGLGEQFF. CDR3 DNA sequence: TGTGCCACCAGCAGAGACGGGCTAGGTGAGCAGTTCTTC.

V usage is TRBV2 and J usage is TRBJ1-1; no clear D gene. Germline V lookup: CDR1 SNHLY, CDR2 FYNNEI. V was shortened by 2 bases and J by 7 bases, with 8 bases between the two germline ends. The CDR3 has 12 residues. The CDR3 region has the DNA TGTGCCAGCAGTGAAAGTCGGCTTGAAGCTTTCTTT. Its translation is CASSESRLEAFF.

This sequence joins TRBV7-3 and TRBJ2-6; D possibly uses TRBD1 or TRBD2 (5 bases each). Germline CDR1 and CDR2: SGHTA and FQGTGA. The CDR3 is made up of 16 amino acids. V lost 4 bases and J lost 0, with 10 bases in between. Written as DNA, the CDR3 is TGTGCCAGCAGCTCCTTCGGGACCTCTGGGGCCAACGTCCTGACTTTC. Amino acid sequence: CASSSFGTSGANVLTF.

CDR3 DNA: TGTGCCCATGATCCCGGGACACCTATGAACACTGAAGCTTTCTTT. It is translated as CAHDPGTPMNTEAFF. The rearrangement uses TRBV30 and TRBJ1-1; possibly TRBD1 for D (6 bases). Trimming took off 8 bases at V and 0 bases at J, with 19 bases between the two ends. This CDR3 spans 15 amino acids. Per germline, CDR1 GTSNPN and CDR2 SVGIG (reference sequence).

V and J are TRBV13 and TRBJ2-7, with D possibly called TRBD1 or TRBD2 (6 bases each). Germline CDR1 PRHDT, CDR2 FYEKMQ (reference sequence). Trimming removed 3 bases at V and 5 bases at J, with 14 bases between. The CDR3 has 14 amino acids. The CDR3: CASSFWGDKDEQYF. CDR3 DNA: TGTGCCAGCAGCTTTTGGGGGGACAAGGACGAGCAGTACTTC.

The J gene is TRBJ1-2, the V gene TRBV4-2, with TRBD1 matching 11 bases. CDR1 is LGHNA and CDR2 is YNFKEQ in the germline V gene. This CDR3 has 15 amino acids. Germline trimming cut 0 bases from V and 8 bases from J; bases unmatched to any gene: 5. In DNA form, the CDR3 reads TGTGCCAGCAGCCAAGACCGGACAGGGGGCTGGGGCTACACCTTC. Protein product: CASSQDRTGGWGYTF.

This clone is categorized as medium-sized. The chain couples TRBV19 to TRBJ2-7; no firm D call. V lost 5 bases to trimming and J lost 0 bases, with 8 bases between them. The length of the CDR3 is 13 residues. Looked up from germline, CDR1 is LNHDA and CDR2 is SQIVND (reference sequence). CDR3 loop: CASSGDISYEQYF. CDR3 coding DNA: TGTGCCAGTAGTGGAGACATCTCCTACGAGCAGTACTTC.